This T cell receptor beta chain was retrieved from a study of blood T cell repertoires in COVID-19. Study background: Samples taken during acute and convalescent COVID-19 were collected in the United States, Italy and Spain. Sample material is recorded as cDNA or gDNA derived from T cells, B-cell-depleted T cells, or PBMCs.

This CDR3 region has 16 residues. Trimming shortened V by 1 base and J by 0 bases, and 10 bases separated the two germline ends. Germline CDR1 and CDR2: PRHDT and FYEKMQ (reference sequence). Original methodology: Nucleated cell counts were estimated from reference gene primer amplification. Data came from immunoSEQ multiplex PCR; TCRdb stores just in-frame clones and leaves some out. V and J calls and clone size are those listed in that table; D and trimming were worked out from the DNA. The table has about 180,000 clones, 80% to 90% seen once. The receptor's source is a man between 18 and 35 years old who had recovered from COVID-19. Source material: peripheral blood. V is TRBV13 and J is TRBJ2-1; D is unclear. The CDR3 nucleotides are TGTGCCAGCAGCTTAGACTCGGCTAGCTCCTACAATGAGCAGTTCTTC. Its translation is CASSLDSASSYNEQFF.